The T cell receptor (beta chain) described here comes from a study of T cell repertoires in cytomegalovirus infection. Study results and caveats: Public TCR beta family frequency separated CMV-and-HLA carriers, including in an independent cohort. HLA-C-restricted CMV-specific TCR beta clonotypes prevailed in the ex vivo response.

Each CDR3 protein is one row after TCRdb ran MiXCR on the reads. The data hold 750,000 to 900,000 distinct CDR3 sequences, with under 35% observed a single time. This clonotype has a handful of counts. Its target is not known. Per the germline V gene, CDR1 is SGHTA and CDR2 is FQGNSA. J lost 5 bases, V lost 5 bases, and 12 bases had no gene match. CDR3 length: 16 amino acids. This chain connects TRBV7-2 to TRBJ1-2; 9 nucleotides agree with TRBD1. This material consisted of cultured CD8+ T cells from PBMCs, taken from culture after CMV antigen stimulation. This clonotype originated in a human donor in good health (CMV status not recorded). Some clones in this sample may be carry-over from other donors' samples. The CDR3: CASSPTWDRVTYGYTF. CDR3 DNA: TGTGCCAGCAGCCCAACTTGGGACAGGGTTACTTATGGCTACACCTTC.